Presented here are 2 T cell receptor beta chains from one specimen sequenced in a study of shared clonotypes between healthy human individuals. Naive CD8 populations comprised CD45RO-negative cells positively selected for CCR7, excluding terminally differentiated effector memory CD45RA+ cells. The assay was immunoSEQ multiplex PCR, and TCRdb's table has in-frame clones only and misses some. The sample yields about 2.1 million clones, just under 95% seen once. The sequencing sample was made of naive CD8+ T cells from PBMCs. Receptors originate from a man younger than 35 in good health. Some clones in this sample may be carry-over from other donors' samples.

This chain joins TRBV28 and TRBJ2-7; 11 bases align to TRBD2. Trimming took 3 bases from V and 5 from J; bases not matched to a gene: 9. The CDR3 runs 16 residues. Germline CDR1 MDHEN, CDR2 SYDVKM. Here the CDR3 DNA reads TGTGCCAGCAGTTTTAGGCTAGCGGGAGGTCCCCACGAGCAGTACTTC. It is translated as CASSFRLAGGPHEQYF. Full variable domain (outside the CDR3, taken from reference TRBV28 and TRBJ2-7): DVKVTQSSRYLVKRTGEKVFLECVQDMDHENMFWYRQDPGLGLRLIYFSYDVKMKEKGDIPEGYSVSREKKERFSLILESASTNQTSMYLCASSFRLAGGPHEQYFGPGTRLTVT.

For this clone: The same CDR3 also results from other DNA sequences found in this sample. The chain is built from TRBV7-2 and TRBJ2-1; 10 bases are a match to TRBD2. CDR1 and CDR2 (germline): SGHTA, FQGNSA. The junction had 0 bases not matched to a gene; V was cut back by 1 base and J by 6 bases. This CDR3 has 14 amino acids. The CDR3 here is CASSLGLAGNEQFF. CDR3 coding DNA: TGTGCCAGCAGCTTAGGACTAGCGGGCAATGAGCAGTTCTTC.